A selection of T cell receptor beta chains follows, all from one sample in a study of spatial heterogeneity in lung cancer. TCRdb reprocessed the 5' RACE reads via MiXCR and lists one record per CDR3 protein. This sample has about 82,000 distinct CDR3 sequences, with around 12% found just once. This specimen consisted of PBMCs, obtained at surgery. The receptors originated from a male donor with early-stage non-small cell lung cancer. Each CDR3 is given with its conserved first and last residue. A D gene is named only where the DNA matches it firmly. Size tells how often a clone was seen (once, few, many) or the class of an expanded clone, and some rows leave it out.

DNA | CDR3 | size | J | V | D
TGCAGCGATAGACCCTCTTCCCCCTTCGAGCAGTTCTTC | CSDRPSSPFEQFF | many | TRBJ2-1 | TRBV29-1 | .
TGTGCCAGCAGGGGTCGGCGGATCTCTGGGGCCAACGTCCTGACTTTC | CASRGRRISGANVLTF | many | TRBJ2-6 | TRBV2 | .
TGTGCCAGCAGCCGGAACAGGGTGCTTGACTATGGCTACACCTTC | CASSRNRVLDYGYTF | . | TRBJ1-2 | TRBV14 | .
TGCAGTGCTCGAGCGGACAGGGGTGGGACCGGGGAGCTGTTTTTT | CSARADRGGTGELFF | . | TRBJ2-2 | TRBV20-1 | TRBD1
TGTGCCAGCAGCAAAGGGAAGCGGGAGCGAATATACGAGCAGTACTTC | CASSKGKRERIYEQYF | few | TRBJ2-7 | TRBV21-1 | .
TGCAGTGCTAGAGAGGGCACAGGTGGTTTCGGGAATCAGCCCCAGCATTTT | CSAREGTGGFGNQPQHF | many | TRBJ1-5 | TRBV20-1 | .
TGCAGTGCTAGCGCTAGCGGGATCGCGAACACCGGGGAGCTGTTTTTT | CSASASGIANTGELFF | few | TRBJ2-2 | TRBV20-1 | TRBD2
TGTGCCATCAGTCTCAGAGATACGCAGTATTTT | CAISLRDTQYF | many | TRBJ2-3 | TRBV10-3 | .
TGTGCCAGCAGCCAAAGCAGGGACGGCTTCCGATCACCCCTCCACTTT | CASSQSRDGFRSPLHF | . | TRBJ1-6 | TRBV7-9 | .
TGCAGCGCAAAGACAGGTAGTAACTATGGCTACACCTTC | CSAKTGSNYGYTF | many | TRBJ1-2 | TRBV29-1 | .
TGTGCCAGCAGGGAAGGGCCCGGGTCTGGAAACACCATATATTTT | CASREGPGSGNTIYF | . | TRBJ1-3 | TRBV7-2 | .
TGTGCCAGCGGGGGGCCGGATTACGAGCAGTACTTC | CASGGPDYEQYF | few | TRBJ2-7 | TRBV19 | .
TGTGCCAGCAGCCGAGGCGGCAGTTCAGATACGCAGTATTTT | CASSRGGSSDTQYF | few | TRBJ2-3 | TRBV7-8 | .
TGCAGCGTTGAAGCCGGGACAGGGGCCGAGCAGTACTTC | CSVEAGTGAEQYF | few | TRBJ2-7 | TRBV29-1 | TRBD1
TGTGCCAGCAGTTCCGTATGGTTCTCAGGGGTCAATGAGCAGTTCTTC | CASSSVWFSGVNEQFF | few | TRBJ2-1 | TRBV2 | .
TGTGCCAGCAGCAAAGGTCGGGTATCTAGCTACGAGCAGTACTTC | CASSKGRVSSYEQYF | few | TRBJ2-7 | TRBV21-1 | .
TGTGCCAGCAGTCCGGCCACGGGTCAGCCCCAGCATTTT | CASSPATGQPQHF | many | TRBJ1-5 | TRBV6-2/TRBV6-3 | .
TGTGCCAGCAGTTACTCGGAGAATTCACCCCTCCACTTT | CASSYSENSPLHF | . | TRBJ1-6 | TRBV6-6 | .
TGCAGTGCTCCTCACCTTGGGCGGGGGGGCCCCGACACAGATACGCAGTATTTT | CSAPHLGRGGPDTDTQYF | few | TRBJ2-3 | TRBV20-1 | TRBD2
TGTGCCAGCACCGTGACTACAGGGAACACTGAAGCTTTCTTT | CASTVTTGNTEAFF | . | TRBJ1-1 | TRBV7-9 | .
TGCAGCGTTGATCGGCACTACACCTTC | CSVDRHYTF | many | TRBJ1-2 | TRBV29-1 | .
TGTGCCAGCAGCTGGCGCAGCGGAGACTCTGGGGCCAACGTCCTGACTTTC | CASSWRSGDSGANVLTF | few | TRBJ2-6 | TRBV5-5 | .
TGTGCCAGCTCACCCGGACAGGGTGCTCTCCACGAGCAGTACTTC | CASSPGQGALHEQYF | . | TRBJ2-7 | TRBV18 | TRBD1
TGTGCCAGCAGCTGGGACGGAAGAGAGGGCACAGATACGCAGTATTTT | CASSWDGREGTDTQYF | many | TRBJ2-3 | TRBV7-9 | .
TGTGCCAGCAGTTCCGGGGCTATCTCCTACGAGCAGTACTTC | CASSSGAISYEQYF | . | TRBJ2-7 | TRBV12-3/TRBV12-4 | .
TGCGCCAGCAGTCAGGTCTTTCTAGCGGGGCAAGAGACCCAGTACTTC | CASSQVFLAGQETQYF | . | TRBJ2-5 | TRBV10-2 | TRBD2
TGTGCCAGCAATTTGGGAAACACCGGGGAGCTGTTTTTT | CASNLGNTGELFF | few | TRBJ2-2 | TRBV12-3/TRBV12-4 | .
TGCAGCGTTGAGGATGGCTCCTCTGGAAACACCATATATTTT | CSVEDGSSGNTIYF | . | TRBJ1-3 | TRBV29-1 | .
TGCGCCAGCAGGAGCGGCGGGAGTCCCTACGAGCAGTACTTC | CASRSGGSPYEQYF | . | TRBJ2-7 | TRBV5-1 | TRBD2
TGTGCCAGCAGCTTATCCCCGGGAGCCCCAGATACGCAGTATTTT | CASSLSPGAPDTQYF | . | TRBJ2-3 | TRBV7-2 | .
TGTGCCAGCAGCTTGGGCAGAACCGGCGGGGAGCTGTTTTTT | CASSLGRTGGELFF | many | TRBJ2-2 | TRBV5-8 | .
TGCAGCGTTGATAAAGGGGGCAGAGGCTACACCTTC | CSVDKGGRGYTF | . | TRBJ1-2 | TRBV29-1 | TRBD1
TGCGCCAGCAGCTTGGAGGGCAGGACCTACAATGAGCAGTTCTTC | CASSLEGRTYNEQFF | many | TRBJ2-1 | TRBV5-1 | .
TGTGCCAGCAGGCTGAACAGGGGCCGGGAAGCTTTCTTT | CASRLNRGREAFF | . | TRBJ1-1 | TRBV12-3/TRBV12-4 | TRBD1
TGCAGCGTTTTGCCATTTCGAGGCGACACTGAAGCTTTCTTT | CSVLPFRGDTEAFF | few | TRBJ1-1 | TRBV29-1 | .
TGTGCCAGCAGCTTAGTTGGGACAGGGAATTCACCCCTCCACTTT | CASSLVGTGNSPLHF | . | TRBJ1-6 | TRBV7-8 | TRBD1
TGTGCCAGCAGCTTTGGGGATGCGGTTGGCGGCTACACCTTC | CASSFGDAVGGYTF | many | TRBJ1-2 | TRBV7-9 | .
TGTGCCAGCAGTGAAGCACGGGGCAATCAGCCCCAGCATTTT | CASSEARGNQPQHF | few | TRBJ1-5 | TRBV6-1 | .
TGTGCCAGCAGCCAAGATAAGAAAGCTTTCTTT | CASSQDKKAFF | . | TRBJ1-1 | TRBV3-1 | .
TGTGCCAGCAGCCCACAACCGACTGGCCAAGAGACCCAGTACTTC | CASSPQPTGQETQYF | many | TRBJ2-5 | TRBV3-1 | .
TGCAGTGCTGAAGGGACAGCCTACAATGAGCAGTTCTTC | CSAEGTAYNEQFF | many | TRBJ2-1 | TRBV20-1 | TRBD1
TGCGCCAGCAGCGTGGGACAGCTGAACACTGAAGCTTTCTTT | CASSVGQLNTEAFF | . | TRBJ1-1 | TRBV5-1 | TRBD1
TGTGCCAGCAGCTTGGAGGGAGGAGGGTACGAGCAGTACTTC | CASSLEGGGYEQYF | . | TRBJ2-7 | TRBV7-2 | .
TGTGCCAGCAGTGAAATAGGCGGGAGGGGCACAGATACGCAGTATTTT | CASSEIGGRGTDTQYF | . | TRBJ2-3 | TRBV6-1 | TRBD2
TGCAGTGCTAGAATTCCCGGAGGAAACACCATATATTTT | CSARIPGGNTIYF | few | TRBJ1-3 | TRBV20-1 | .
TGCAGCGTTGAAGAGGAGAAAGAGACCCAGTACTTC | CSVEEEKETQYF | . | TRBJ2-5 | TRBV29-1 | .
TGTGCCACCAGTGATCTAGCGGGAGACGCAGATACGCAGTATTTT | CATSDLAGDADTQYF | . | TRBJ2-3 | TRBV24-1 | TRBD2
TGTGCCAGCAGAGCAGGGCCCGGGGCCAACGTCCTGACTTTC | CASRAGPGANVLTF | . | TRBJ2-6 | TRBV6-2/TRBV6-3 | .
TGTGCCAGCACTAGCGGGGGCACAGATACGCAGTATTTT | CASTSGGTDTQYF | few | TRBJ2-3 | TRBV6-2/TRBV6-3 | TRBD2
TGTGCCAGCAGCTTGGGGACAGGATCTAGCACCGGGGAGCTGTTTTTT | CASSLGTGSSTGELFF | few | TRBJ2-2 | TRBV5-4 | TRBD1
TGCAGCGTTGAGGCTAGCGGGAAAGATACGCAGTATTTT | CSVEASGKDTQYF | . | TRBJ2-3 | TRBV29-1 | TRBD2
TGCAGCGTTGGAACAGACTACGAGCAGTACTTC | CSVGTDYEQYF | many | TRBJ2-7 | TRBV29-1 | .